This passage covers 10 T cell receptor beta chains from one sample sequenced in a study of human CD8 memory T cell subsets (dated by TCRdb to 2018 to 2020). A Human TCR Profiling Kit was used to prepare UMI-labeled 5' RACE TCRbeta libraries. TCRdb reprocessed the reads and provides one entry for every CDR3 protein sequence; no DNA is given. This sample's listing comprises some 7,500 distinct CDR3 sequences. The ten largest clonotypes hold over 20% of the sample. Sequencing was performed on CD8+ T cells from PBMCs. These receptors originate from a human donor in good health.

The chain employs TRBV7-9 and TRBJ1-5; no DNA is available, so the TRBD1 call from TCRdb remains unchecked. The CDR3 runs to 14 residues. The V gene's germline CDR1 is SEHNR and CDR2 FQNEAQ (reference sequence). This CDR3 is CASSPGQGYQPQHF.

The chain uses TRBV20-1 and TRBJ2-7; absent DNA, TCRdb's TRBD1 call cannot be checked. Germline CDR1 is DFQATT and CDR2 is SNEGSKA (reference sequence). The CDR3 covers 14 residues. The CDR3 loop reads CSALLPGQGYEQYF.

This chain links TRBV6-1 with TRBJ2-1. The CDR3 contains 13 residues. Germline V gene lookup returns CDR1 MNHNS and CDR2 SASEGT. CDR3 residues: CANERLRYNEQFF.

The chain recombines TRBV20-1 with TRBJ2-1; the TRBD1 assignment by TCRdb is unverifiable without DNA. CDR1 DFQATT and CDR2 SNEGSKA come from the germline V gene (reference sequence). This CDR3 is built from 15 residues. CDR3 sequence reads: CSKLQGGFNGNEQFF.

This chain's CDR3 is CASSELRPQQVSPYNSPLHF. The chain joins TRBV25-1 to TRBJ1-6. The CDR3 extends over 20 amino acids. Germline V lookup: CDR1 MGHDK, CDR2 SYGVNS.

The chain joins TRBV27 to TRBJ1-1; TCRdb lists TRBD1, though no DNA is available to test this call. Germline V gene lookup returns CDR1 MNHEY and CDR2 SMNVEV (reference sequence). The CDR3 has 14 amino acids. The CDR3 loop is CASSLGTVNTEAFF.

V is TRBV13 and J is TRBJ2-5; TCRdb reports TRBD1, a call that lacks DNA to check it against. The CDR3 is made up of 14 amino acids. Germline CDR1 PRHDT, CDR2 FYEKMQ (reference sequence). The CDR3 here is CASSLNRVGETQYF.

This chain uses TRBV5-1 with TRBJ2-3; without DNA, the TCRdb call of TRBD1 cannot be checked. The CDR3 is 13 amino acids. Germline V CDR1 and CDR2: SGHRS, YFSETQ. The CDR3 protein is CASGGGATDTQYF.

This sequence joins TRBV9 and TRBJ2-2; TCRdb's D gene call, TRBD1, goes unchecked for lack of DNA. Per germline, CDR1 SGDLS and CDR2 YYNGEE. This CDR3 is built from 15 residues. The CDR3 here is CASSVSGGATGELFF.

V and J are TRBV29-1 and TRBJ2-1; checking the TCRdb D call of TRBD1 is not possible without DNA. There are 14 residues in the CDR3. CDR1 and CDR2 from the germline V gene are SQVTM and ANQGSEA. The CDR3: CSAPGQRAYNEQFF.